These 9 T cell receptor beta chains came from one sample sequenced in a study of T cells in Graves' hyperthyroidism and ophthalmopathy. It was RNA transcripts that yielded the amplified TCR beta CDR3 regions. RT-PCR in the first round (using the HTBI primer set) targeted the TCR CDR3. Via MiXCR, TCRdb re-called the multiplex PCR reads, giving one row per CDR3 protein. The sample shows hundreds of thousands of distinct CDR3 sequences, approximately 20% of them seen only once. Input material: blood. The receptors here all came from a man between 25 and 39 years old with Graves' ophthalmopathy.

This chain links TRBV28 with TRBJ2-2; D is unresolved. This CDR3 has 13 residues. Germline V gene sequence: CDR1 MDHEN, CDR2 SYDVKM. V lost 3 bases and J lost 4, with 6 bases in between. CDR3 in amino acids: CASSFRPTGELFF. As DNA, the CDR3 is TGTGCCAGCAGTTTTAGACCCACCGGGGAGCTGTTTTTT.

This clonotype was counted between two and nine times. The CDR3 protein is CSAWILQEETQYF. The DNA for the CDR3 is TGCAGTGCCTGGATCCTTCAGGAGGAGACCCAGTACTTC. The chain employs TRBV20-1 and TRBJ2-5; D is unresolved. This CDR3 is built from 13 residues. Deletions cut 6 bases from V and 5 bases from J, with 16 bases between. Germline V lookup: CDR1 DFQATT, CDR2 SNEGSKA (reference sequence).

The rearrangement joins TRBV5-5 to TRBJ2-7; D gene ambiguous. Germline loops: CDR1 SGHKS, CDR2 YYEKEE (reference sequence). The V end was cut by 4 bases, the J end by 0 bases, with 11 bases between. The CDR3 length is 14 residues. As DNA, the CDR3 is TGTGCCAGCAGCGAACGCTGGAGCTCCTACGAGCAGTACTTC. Translating it yields CASSERWSSYEQYF.

There are a few counts of this clonotype. CDR3: CASSHLTGSYEQYF. The CDR3 DNA reads TGTGCCAGCAGCCACCTCACAGGGTCCTACGAGCAGTACTTC. The chain links TRBV12-3 or TRBV12-4 to TRBJ2-7; maybe TRBD1 (6 bases). The CDR3 spans 14 residues. Trimming stripped 6 bases from V and 1 base from J, with 13 bases between.

There are many counts of this clonotype. The chain employs TRBV11-3 and TRBJ2-2; 7 positions agree with TRBD2. V lost 5 bases to trimming and J lost 3 bases; unmatched junction nucleotides: 6. There are 15 residues in the CDR3. Germline values: CDR1 SGHNT, CDR2 YENEEA. The CDR3 spells CASSPEGRDTGELFF. DNA for the CDR3: TGTGCCAGCAGCCCCGAGGGGAGGGACACCGGGGAGCTGTTTTTT.

The CDR3 DNA follows: TGTGCCAGCTCACCGACTCTCTCCGCAACAGGGGAGACCCAGTACTTC. It codes for CASSPTLSATGETQYF. This sequence joins TRBV18 and TRBJ2-5; TRBD1 is a possible D gene (6 bases). The V and J ends lost 3 bases and 5 bases respectively, with 19 bases between them. There are 16 residues in the CDR3. Germline V lookup: CDR1 KGHSH, CDR2 LQKENI.

The gene calls are TRBV18 and TRBJ2-7; 7 nucleotides agree with TRBD1. The V segment lost 0 bases and the J segment 3 bases; nucleotides outside the gene matches: 5. The CDR3 is 15 residues long. Looked up from germline, CDR1 is KGHSH and CDR2 is LQKENI. This chain's CDR3 is CASSPPIGQVYEQYF. In nucleotides, the CDR3 is TGTGCCAGCTCACCACCCATCGGACAGGTCTACGAGCAGTACTTC.

CDR3 DNA sequence: TGTGCCAGCAGGTACGGGACACAGAATAATTCACCCCTCCACTTT. It is translated as CASRYGTQNNSPLHF. J is TRBJ1-6 and V is TRBV27, with TRBD1 as a possible D gene (6 bases). The germline V gene has CDR1 MNHEY and CDR2 SMNVEV (reference sequence). CDR3 length equals 15 residues. Trimming took off 6 bases at V and 5 bases at J, with 14 bases between the two ends.

Only a few counts were recorded for this clonotype. The chain carries TRBV9 and TRBJ2-1, with D unclear. This CDR3 contains 15 residues. Trimming cost V 4 bases and J 0 bases, with 11 bases left between them. Germline assignment: CDR1 SGDLS and CDR2 YYNGEE. The CDR3 DNA reads TGTGCCAGCAGCCCGAGCCCCGTCTCCTACAATGAGCAGTTCTTC. Translating gives CASSPSPVSYNEQFF.